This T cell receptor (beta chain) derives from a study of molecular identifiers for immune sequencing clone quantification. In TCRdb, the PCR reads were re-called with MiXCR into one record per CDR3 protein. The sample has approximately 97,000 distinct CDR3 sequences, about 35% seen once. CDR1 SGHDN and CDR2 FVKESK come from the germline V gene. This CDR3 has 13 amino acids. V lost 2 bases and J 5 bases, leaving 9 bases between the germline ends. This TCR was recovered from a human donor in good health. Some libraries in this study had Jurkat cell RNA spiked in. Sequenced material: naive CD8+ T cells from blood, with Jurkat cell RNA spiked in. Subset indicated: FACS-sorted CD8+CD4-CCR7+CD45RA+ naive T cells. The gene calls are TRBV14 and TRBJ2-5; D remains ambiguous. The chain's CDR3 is CASSQWAAETQYF. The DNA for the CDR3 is TGTGCCAGCAGCCAATGGGCGGCGGAGACCCAGTACTTC. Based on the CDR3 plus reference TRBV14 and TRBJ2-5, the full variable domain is EAGVTQFPSHSVIEKGQTVTLRCDPISGHDNLYWYRRVMGKEIKFLLHFVKESKQDESGMPNNRFLAERTGGTYSTLKVQPAELEDSGVYFCASSQWAAETQYFGPGTRLLVL.